Listed below are T cell receptor beta chains from one sample, sequenced in a study of neurological immune-mediated disorders. TCRdb re-called the 5' RACE reads with MiXCR, one entry per CDR3 protein. The sample records approximately 74,000 distinct CDR3 sequences, roughly 9.9% being singletons. Sequenced material: PBMCs. The receptors come from a man over 45 in good health. Both conserved end residues are part of each CDR3. The D gene is left open where the match is weak. Only some rows state a clone size, as once, few, many or a class for expanded clones.

J: TRBJ2-1
V: TRBV28
D: TRBD1
size: many
DNA: TGTGCCAGCAGTGAACCGGGACAGGGTAACTACAATGAGCAGTTCTTC
CDR3: CASSEPGQGNYNEQFF

J: TRBJ2-2
V: TRBV10-2
D: NA
size: many
DNA: TGCGCCAGCAGTGTCGAGTCGGGATGGAGGGGTAGGACCGGGGAGCTGTTTTTT
CDR3: CASSVESGWRGRTGELFF

J: TRBJ2-2
V: TRBV28
D: NA
size: many
DNA: TGTGCCAGCACCCCCTTGGGAGGCGTGACTGTGGAAACCGGGGAGCTGTTTTTT
CDR3: CASTPLGGVTVETGELFF

J: TRBJ2-1
V: TRBV5-1
D: TRBD2
size: many
DNA: TGCGCCAGCAGCTTCCTGGCGGGGGGTATCAATGAGCAGTTCTTC
CDR3: CASSFLAGGINEQFF

J: TRBJ2-2
V: TRBV6-2/TRBV6-3
D: NA
size: many
DNA: TGTGCCAGCAGTTGGTCAATGAACACCGGGGAGCTGTTTTTT
CDR3: CASSWSMNTGELFF

J: TRBJ1-2
V: TRBV27
D: NA
size: many
DNA: TGTGCCAGCAGTTTAGCCTGGAACTATGGCTACACCTTC
CDR3: CASSLAWNYGYTF

J: TRBJ2-1
V: TRBV27
D: NA
size: many
DNA: TGTGCCAGCAGTTCTACAGGGGGGGAAAATGAGCAGTTCTTC
CDR3: CASSSTGGENEQFF

J: TRBJ2-1
V: TRBV28
D: TRBD1
size: many
DNA: TGTGCCAGCAGCCTAAGGACAGGCCCTTCCTACAATGAGCAGTTCTTC
CDR3: CASSLRTGPSYNEQFF

J: TRBJ1-5
V: TRBV7-2
D: NA
size: many
DNA: TGTGCCAGCAGCTTCAACAGGGATCAGCCCCAGCATTTT
CDR3: CASSFNRDQPQHF

J: TRBJ2-7
V: TRBV18
D: TRBD1
size: many
DNA: TGTGCCAGCTCACCGGACAGGGGATCCTACGAGCAGTACTTC
CDR3: CASSPDRGSYEQYF

J: TRBJ2-4
V: TRBV7-2
D: NA
size: many
DNA: TGTGCCAGCAGCTTAGTCCGCAACCGAAACATTCAGTACTTC
CDR3: CASSLVRNRNIQYF

J: TRBJ2-3
V: TRBV20-1
D: NA
size: NA
DNA: TGCAGTGCTACGCTAGATCCAGATACGCAGTATTTT
CDR3: CSATLDPDTQYF

J: TRBJ2-7
V: TRBV5-1
D: TRBD2
size: many
DNA: TGCGCCAGCAGCTTAAGCGGGGTTGGGGACGAGCAGTACTTC
CDR3: CASSLSGVGDEQYF

J: TRBJ2-1
V: TRBV28
D: TRBD2
size: many
DNA: TGTGCCAGCAGAGCGGGGGGGTCCTACAATGAGCAGTTCTTC
CDR3: CASRAGGSYNEQFF

J: TRBJ2-1
V: TRBV2
D: TRBD1
size: many
DNA: TGTGCCAGCGGCCGGGACAGGGGACCCAATGAGCAGTTCTTC
CDR3: CASGRDRGPNEQFF